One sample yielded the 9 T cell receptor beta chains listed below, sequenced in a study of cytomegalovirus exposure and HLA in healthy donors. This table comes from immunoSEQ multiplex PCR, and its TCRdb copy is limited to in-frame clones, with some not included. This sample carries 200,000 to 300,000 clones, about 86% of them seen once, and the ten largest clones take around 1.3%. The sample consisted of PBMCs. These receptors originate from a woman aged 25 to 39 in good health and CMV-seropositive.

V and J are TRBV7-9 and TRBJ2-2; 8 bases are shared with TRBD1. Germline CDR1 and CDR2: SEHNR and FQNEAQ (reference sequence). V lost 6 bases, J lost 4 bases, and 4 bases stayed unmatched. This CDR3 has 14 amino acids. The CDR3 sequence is CASRGQVLTGELFF. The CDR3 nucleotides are TGTGCCAGCAGGGGACAGGTCCTCACCGGGGAGCTGTTTTTT.

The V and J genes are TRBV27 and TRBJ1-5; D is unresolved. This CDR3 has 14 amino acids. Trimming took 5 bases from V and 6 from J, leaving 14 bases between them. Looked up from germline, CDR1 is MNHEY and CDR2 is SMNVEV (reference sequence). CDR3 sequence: CASSGSGWGQPQHF. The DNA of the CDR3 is TGTGCCAGCAGTGGGTCGGGGTGGGGTCAGCCCCAGCATTTT.

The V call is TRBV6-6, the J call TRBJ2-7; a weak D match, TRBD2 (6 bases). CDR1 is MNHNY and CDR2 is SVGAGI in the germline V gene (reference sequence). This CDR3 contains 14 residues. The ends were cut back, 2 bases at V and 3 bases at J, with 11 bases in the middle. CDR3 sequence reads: CASSYQMGGYEQYF. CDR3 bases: TGTGCCAGCAGTTACCAGATGGGGGGCTACGAGCAGTACTTC.

CDR3 region: CASSFRGGEGYTF. DNA of the CDR3: TGTGCCAGCAGTTTCCGGGGGGGTGAAGGCTACACCTTC. The J gene is TRBJ1-2, the V gene TRBV27, with D maybe TRBD1 (5 bases). The germline CDR1 and CDR2 sequences are MNHEY and SMNVEV (reference sequence). The CDR3 is made up of 13 amino acids. V was clipped by 3 bases and J by 8 bases, with 13 bases between them.

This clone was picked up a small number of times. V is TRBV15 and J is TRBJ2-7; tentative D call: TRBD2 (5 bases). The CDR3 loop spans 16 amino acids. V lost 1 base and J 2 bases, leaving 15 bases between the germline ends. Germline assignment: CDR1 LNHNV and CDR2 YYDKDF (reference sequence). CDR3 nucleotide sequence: TGTGCCACCAGCAGAGTTACGGGAATCTTTCCCTACGAGCAGTACTTC. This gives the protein CATSRVTGIFPYEQYF.

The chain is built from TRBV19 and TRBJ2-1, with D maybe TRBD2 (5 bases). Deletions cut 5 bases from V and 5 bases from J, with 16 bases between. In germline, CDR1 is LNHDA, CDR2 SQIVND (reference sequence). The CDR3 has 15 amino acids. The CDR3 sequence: CASSGSGLLDNEQFF. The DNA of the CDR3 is TGTGCCAGTAGTGGGAGCGGACTGCTAGACAATGAGCAGTTCTTC.

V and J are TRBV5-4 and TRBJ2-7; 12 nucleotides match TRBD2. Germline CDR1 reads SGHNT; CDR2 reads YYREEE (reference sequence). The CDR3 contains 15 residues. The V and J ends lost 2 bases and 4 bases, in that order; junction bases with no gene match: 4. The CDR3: CASSFSGTSGYEQYF. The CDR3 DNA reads TGTGCCAGCAGCTTCTCCGGGACTAGCGGGTACGAGCAGTACTTC.

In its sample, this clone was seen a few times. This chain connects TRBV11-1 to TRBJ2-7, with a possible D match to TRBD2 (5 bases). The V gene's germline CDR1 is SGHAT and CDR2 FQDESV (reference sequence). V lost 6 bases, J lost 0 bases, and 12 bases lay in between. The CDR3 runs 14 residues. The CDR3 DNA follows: TGTGCCAGCAGTAGTACCGGACTCTCCTACGAGCAGTACTTC. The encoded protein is CASSSTGLSYEQYF.

The CDR3, as DNA: TGTGCCAGCAGTGCCAGACAGTGGGGGCATGGCTACACCTTC. It translates to CASSARQWGHGYTF. The chain employs TRBV27 and TRBJ1-2; perhaps TRBD1 as D (6 bases). V was shortened by 5 bases and J by 6 bases, with 16 bases between the two germline ends. CDR3 length: 14 residues. Germline values: CDR1 MNHEY, CDR2 SMNVEV (reference sequence).